This T cell receptor beta chain was obtained from a study of STAT5B mutations in CD4+ large granular lymphocyte leukemia. The count of this clone is one. The repertoire was sequenced with immunoSEQ multiplex PCR; TCRdb's copy has only in-frame clones and lacks some. The table includes 25,000 to 40,000 clones, roughly 74% detected once. The CDR3 is 19 residues long. V dropped 4 bases and J dropped 7; count of bases not matched to a gene: 18. From germline, CDR1 is ENHRY and CDR2 SYGVKD. This chain uses TRBV10-3 with TRBJ2-7; 14 bases fit TRBD2. The sample was CD4+ T cells from blood buffy coats. This TCR derives from a human donor in good health. The DNA for the CDR3 is TGTGCCATCAGTGCGCCCCCTGGACTAGCGGGGGGATCGGGGCGAGAGCAGTACTTC. The encoded protein is CAISAPPGLAGGSGREQYF.